This T cell receptor (beta chain) comes out of a study of blood T cell repertoires in COVID-19. Study details: COVID-19 samples, acute and convalescent, were from the United States, Italy and Spain. PBMCs, B-cell-depleted T cells, or T cells were the source of the cDNA or gDNA that made up the material.

The length of the CDR3 is 18 residues. V was pared by 0 bases and J by 0 bases, with 7 bases of the junction left unmatched. Germline-derived CDR1 and CDR2 are LGHNA and YNFKEQ. Sequencing used immunoSEQ multiplex PCR; TCRdb keeps in-frame clones, though not all of them. The table has around 57,000 clones, about 80% seen once. The receptor was derived from a woman aged 55-70 years with acute or convalescent COVID-19. Sequencing used peripheral blood. The genes are TRBV4-2 and TRBJ2-5, with 10 bases lining up with TRBD2. CDR3 sequence: CASSQESESGGDQETQYF. In DNA form, the CDR3 reads TGTGCCAGCAGCCAAGAATCTGAGAGCGGGGGGGACCAAGAGACCCAGTACTTC.